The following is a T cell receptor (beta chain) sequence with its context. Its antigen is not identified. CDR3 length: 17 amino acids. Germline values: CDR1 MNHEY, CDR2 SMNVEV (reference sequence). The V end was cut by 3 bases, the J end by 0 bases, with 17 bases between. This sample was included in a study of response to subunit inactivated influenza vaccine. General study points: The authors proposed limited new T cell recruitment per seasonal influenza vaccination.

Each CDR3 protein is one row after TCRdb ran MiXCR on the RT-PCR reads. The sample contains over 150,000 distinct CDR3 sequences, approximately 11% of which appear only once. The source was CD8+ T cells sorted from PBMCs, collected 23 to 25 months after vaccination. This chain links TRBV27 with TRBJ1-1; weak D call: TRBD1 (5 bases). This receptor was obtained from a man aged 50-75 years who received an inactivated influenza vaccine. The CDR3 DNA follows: TGTGCCAGCAGTTTCTTGGGTGGGGCTTCCATGAACACTGAAGCTTTCTTT. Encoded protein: CASSFLGGASMNTEAFF.